The 18 T cell receptor beta chains below come from one sample, sequenced in a study of beta chain features in type 1 diabetes. Since all of the isolated RNA was reverse transcribed, expressed TCRB transcripts were what got sequenced. The assay was immunoSEQ multiplex PCR, and TCRdb's table has in-frame clones only and misses some. The top ten clones hold 0.017% of a sample with under 400,000 clones, roughly 12% of them seen once. Material for sequencing was naive CD4+ T cells from blood. These receptors all stem from a man aged 18 to 30 in good health.

This clone showed up just a few times. The chain uses TRBV27 and TRBJ2-7; 12 nucleotides match TRBD1. Germline trimming cut 6 bases from V and 4 bases from J; bases unmatched to any gene: 7. Germline V lookup: CDR1 MNHEY, CDR2 SMNVEV (reference sequence). This CDR3 spans 15 amino acids. In DNA, the CDR3 is TGTGCCAGCAGCTGGGGACAGGGGGCGAGGTACGAGCAGTACTTC. This translates into CASSWGQGARYEQYF.

This clone has more than one count but fewer than ten. The chain links TRBV28 to TRBJ2-7; the match to TRBD2 covers 13 bases. The CDR3 covers 15 residues. Trimming cost V 6 bases and J 2 bases; bases outside gene matches: 4. Germline lookup yields CDR1 MDHEN and CDR2 SYDVKM. Here the CDR3 DNA reads TGTGCCAGCAGGGAACTAGCGGGAGGGCCCTACGAGCAGTACTTC. It encodes CASRELAGGPYEQYF.

This clone was seen only a few times. J is TRBJ1-3 and V is TRBV2; D gene ambiguous. The CDR3 has 14 amino acids. In germline, CDR1 is SNHLY, CDR2 FYNNEI. Between the trimmed V and J ends, which lost 4 bases and 4 bases, there was a span of 11 bases. This CDR3 is CASSVEAEGNTIYF. DNA of the CDR3: TGTGCCAGCAGTGTCGAGGCTGAAGGAAACACCATATATTTT. The variable domain in full, with the rest retrieved from reference TRBV2 and TRBJ1-3, is EPEVTQTPSHQVTQMGQEVILRCVPISNHLYFYWYRQILGQKVEFLVSFYNNEISEKSEIFDDQFSVERPDGSNFTLKIRSTKLEDSAMYFCASSVEAEGNTIYFGEGSWLTVV.

This chain joins TRBV5-1 and TRBJ1-1, with D tentatively TRBD1 (6 bases). V was trimmed by 0 bases and J by 4 bases, leaving 13 bases between them. The CDR3 runs to 15 residues. The germline gives CDR1 SGHRS, CDR2 YFSETQ. CDR3 DNA sequence: TGCGCCAGCAGCTTGGCGGGGGGCGTTAGCACTGAAGCTTTCTTT. This sequence encodes CASSLAGGVSTEAFF.

Only a few counts were recorded for this clone. The V gene is TRBV15, the J gene TRBJ1-4, with 9 bases identical to TRBD1. The CDR3 loop spans 16 amino acids. Germline CDR1 LNHNV, CDR2 YYDKDF (reference sequence). V gave up 1 base and J gave up 7 bases; unmatched junction bases: 7. CDR3 region: CATSRAPGGQGEKLFF. CDR3 coding DNA: TGTGCCACCAGCAGAGCCCCAGGGGGACAGGGTGAAAAACTGTTTTTT.

This clone has more than one count but fewer than ten. The chain joins TRBV7-2 to TRBJ2-7; possibly TRBD1 for D (6 bases). The CDR3 is 14 amino acids. Germline CDR1 and CDR2: SGHTA and FQGNSA. V was pared by 3 bases and J by 3 bases, with 12 bases between. CDR3 bases: TGTGCCAGCAGCTTCGGACAGCTCTACTACGAGCAGTACTTC. This encodes CASSFGQLYYEQYF.

There are a few counts of this clone. The CDR3 nucleotides read TGTGCCAGCAGTGAACGGCGGGGGCGCACAGATACGCAGTATTTT. It translates to CASSERRGRTDTQYF. The chain recombines TRBV2 with TRBJ2-3; a weak D match, TRBD2 (7 bases). V lost 2 bases and J 1 base, leaving 10 bases between the germline ends. Germline V gene data show CDR1 as SNHLY and CDR2 as FYNNEI. This CDR3 region has 15 residues. Full variable domain (missing parts from reference TRBV2 and TRBJ2-3): EPEVTQTPSHQVTQMGQEVILRCVPISNHLYFYWYRQILGQKVEFLVSFYNNEISEKSEIFDDQFSVERPDGSNFTLKIRSTKLEDSAMYFCASSERRGRTDTQYFGPGTRLTVL.

This clone showed up just a few times. The rearrangement links TRBV7-2 to TRBJ2-7; 11 nucleotides line up with TRBD2. The CDR3 is 17 amino acids. V was clipped by 3 bases and J by 2 bases; unmatched bases: 9. Germline CDR1 SGHTA, CDR2 FQGNSA. The CDR3 DNA is TGTGCCAGCAGCTTGGCCCTTAGCGGGAGGGATCCCTACGAGCAGTACTTC. Amino acid sequence: CASSLALSGRDPYEQYF.

This clone has more than one count but fewer than ten. The chain employs TRBV4-3 and TRBJ2-1; TRBD2 aligns across 11 bases. The V gene end was trimmed by 1 base and the J gene end by 4 bases; junction bases not matched to a gene: 6. There are 17 residues in the CDR3. The germline CDR1 and CDR2 sequences are LGHNA and YSLEER. The CDR3 DNA is TGCGCCAGCAGCCAAGGAACTAGCGGGAGTACATACAATGAGCAGTTCTTC. It encodes CASSQGTSGSTYNEQFF.

V is TRBV6-5 and J is TRBJ1-2; D may be TRBD1 (6 bases). CDR3 length equals 15 residues. Per the germline V gene, CDR1 is MNHEY and CDR2 is SVGAGI. V was trimmed by 2 bases and J by 1 base, leaving 11 bases between them. The CDR3 loop is CASSYGGQLNYGYTF. CDR3 in DNA: TGTGCCAGCAGTTACGGAGGACAGCTTAACTATGGCTACACCTTC.

This clone was counted only a few times. The V gene is TRBV18, the J gene TRBJ2-5; the match to TRBD2 covers 13 bases. CDR3 size: 17 residues. The germline V gene encodes CDR1 KGHSH and CDR2 LQKENI. V shed 0 bases and J 1 base; nucleotides not matched to a gene: 2. The CDR3 DNA follows: TGTGCCAGCTCACCACCTAGGACTAGCGGGAGCCAAGAGACCCAGTACTTC. Its translation is CASSPPRTSGSQETQYF. Full variable domain (missing parts from reference TRBV18 and TRBJ2-5): NAGVMQNPRHLVRRRGQEARLRCSPMKGHSHVYWYRQLPEEGLKFMVYLQKENIIDESGMPKERFSAEFPKEGPSILRIQQVVRGDSAAYFCASSPPRTSGSQETQYFGPGTRLLVL.

The chain links TRBV5-1 to TRBJ2-1, with 9 bases identical to TRBD1. The germline gives CDR1 SGHRS, CDR2 YFSETQ. Germline trimming cut 6 bases from V and 0 bases from J; bases unmatched to any gene: 4. The CDR3 is made up of 15 amino acids. CDR3 sequence: CASTRQGGSYNEQFF. The CDR3 nucleotides are TGCGCCAGCACACGACAGGGGGGCTCCTACAATGAGCAGTTCTTC.

This chain links TRBV28 with TRBJ2-5, with 10 bases aligning to TRBD2. The J segment lost 5 bases and the V segment lost 2 bases, leaving 17 bases of the junction unmatched. The CDR3 is 19 residues long. The germline gives CDR1 MDHEN, CDR2 SYDVKM. This CDR3 reads CASSLSWLAGAGFRETQYF. In DNA, the CDR3 is TGTGCCAGCAGTTTAAGTTGGCTAGCGGGAGCCGGCTTTCGGGAGACCCAGTACTTC.

V and J are TRBV29-1 and TRBJ2-5, with D maybe TRBD1 (6 bases). CDR3 size: 13 residues. Trimming took off 4 bases at V and 3 bases at J, with 12 bases between the two ends. The germline V gene has CDR1 SQVTM and CDR2 ANQGSEA. The chain's CDR3 is CSVVGSGEETQYF. The CDR3 nucleotides are TGCAGCGTTGTTGGGTCAGGGGAAGAGACCCAGTACTTC.

The genes are TRBV7-2 and TRBJ2-3; D remains ambiguous. CDR1 is SGHTA and CDR2 is FQGNSA in the germline V gene. Trimming cost V 4 bases and J 4 bases, with 9 bases left between them. The CDR3 totals 13 residues. Here the CDR3 DNA reads TGTGCCAGCAGCTCCTACGTTGCAGATACGCAGTATTTT. Encoded protein: CASSSYVADTQYF.

The rearrangement uses TRBV5-1 and TRBJ2-5; the D is unclear. Trimming removed 4 bases from V and 1 base from J, with 5 bases in between. The CDR3 sequence is 12 residues long. The germline V gene has CDR1 SGHRS and CDR2 YFSETQ. The CDR3 loop is CASSVSQETQYF. The CDR3 bases are TGCGCCAGCAGCGTCTCCCAAGAGACCCAGTACTTC.

The sample holds a few counts of this clone. As DNA, the CDR3 is TGTGCCAGTTGGGCAGGGGATCTCAATCAGCCCCAGCATTTT. Its protein product is CASWAGDLNQPQHF. The genes are TRBV19 and TRBJ1-5; D is possibly TRBD1 (6 bases). Trimming took off 8 bases at V and 3 bases at J, with 14 bases between the two ends. The CDR3 has 14 amino acids. Germline V lookup: CDR1 LNHDA, CDR2 SQIVND (reference sequence).

The gene calls are TRBV28 and TRBJ2-7; 10 nucleotides match TRBD1. Germline lookup yields CDR1 MDHEN and CDR2 SYDVKM. CDR3 length: 15 residues. The trim removed 1 base at V and 2 bases at J, leaving 2 bases unmatched. The CDR3: CASSLYGTGAYEQYF. CDR3 in DNA: TGTGCCAGCAGTTTATACGGGACAGGGGCCTACGAGCAGTACTTC.